Listed here are 21 T cell receptor beta chains from one sample, sequenced in a study of identical twins. One entry per CDR3 protein, called by TCRdb with MiXCR from the 5' RACE reads. The sample carries 700,000 or so distinct CDR3 sequences, about 20% recorded once. These data are also associated with another study on T cells expressing NK-cell markers.

Sequencing input: PBMCs. These receptors all stem from a woman between 18 and 29 years old in good health.

This clonotype has more than one count but fewer than ten. The chain couples TRBV11-1 to TRBJ2-5; 8 nucleotides align to TRBD2. CDR3 length: 20 residues. Germline assignment: CDR1 SGHAT and CDR2 FQDESV (reference sequence). V lost 2 bases, J lost 4 bases, and 21 bases stayed unmatched. The CDR3 nucleotides are TGTGCCAGCAGCTTACCTGTCTTGAGCGGGGGAGCCCTATCGAGAGAGACCCAGTACTTC. This sequence encodes CASSLPVLSGGALSRETQYF.

The V and J genes are TRBV9 and TRBJ1-1; D remains ambiguous. Germline CDR1 SGDLS, CDR2 YYNGEE. This CDR3 has 15 residues. Trimming stripped 1 base from V and 0 bases from J, with 10 bases between. CDR3 sequence: CASSVTRSMNTEAFF. The CDR3 region has the DNA TGTGCCAGCAGCGTAACACGGAGTATGAACACTGAAGCTTTCTTT.

This chain connects TRBV11-2 to TRBJ2-2; TRBD1 aligns across 9 bases. With 5 bases clipped from V and 6 bases from J, the junction kept 16 bases outside the gene matches. In germline, CDR1 is SGHAT, CDR2 FQNNGV. The CDR3 consists of 18 residues. CDR3 in amino acids: CASSTLGQGRTISGELFF. In DNA, the CDR3 is TGTGCCAGCAGCACCTTAGGACAGGGGAGGACAATATCCGGGGAGCTGTTTTTT. Variable domain in full (rest from reference TRBV11-2 and TRBJ2-2): EAGVAQSPRYKIIEKRQSVAFWCNPISGHATLYWYQQILGQGPKLLIQFQNNGVVDDSQLPKDRFSAERLKGVDSTLKIQPAKLEDSAVYLCASSTLGQGRTISGELFFGEGSRLTVL.

J is TRBJ2-4 and V is TRBV7-2; D is uncertain. Germline values: CDR1 SGHTA, CDR2 FQGNSA. CDR3 size: 12 residues. Trimming took 3 bases from V and 2 from J, leaving 2 bases between them. The CDR3 coding sequence is TGTGCCAGCAGCTTCTCCAAAAACATTCAGTACTTC. This encodes CASSFSKNIQYF.

The chain links TRBV6-1 to TRBJ1-5; 7 bases map to TRBD1. CDR1 and CDR2 from the germline V gene are MNHNS and SASEGT. The CDR3 is 13 residues long. Germline trimming cut 6 bases from V and 6 bases from J; bases unmatched to any gene: 5. The CDR3 DNA is TGTGCCAGCAGCGGGACAGTGGCTCAGCCCCAGCATTTT. As protein: CASSGTVAQPQHF.

The gene calls are TRBV6-1 and TRBJ2-7, with a weak D call TRBD2 (5 bases). This CDR3 comprises 17 residues. CDR1 is MNHNS, CDR2 SASEGT, per germline. V was cut by 6 bases and J by 1 base, with 22 bases left in between. As DNA, the CDR3 is TGTGCCAGCAGCCGTCCCCTGTCCACGAGGGTTTCCTACGAGCAGTACTTC. This gives the protein CASSRPLSTRVSYEQYF.

This clonotype came up many times. One end of the junction fails to match germline, which may point to a read error. V usage is TRBV5-1 and J usage is TRBJ2-7; 11 nucleotides agree with TRBD1. CDR3 size: 14 residues. Germline values: CDR1 SGHRS, CDR2 YFSETQ. The chain's CDR3 is CASSLGTGGYEQYF. The CDR3 DNA is TGTGCCAGCAGTTTAGGGACAGGGGGCTACGAGCAGTACTTC.

Regarding this clonotype: A much larger clone differs by one base, so this may be a read error. This sequence joins TRBV5-1 and TRBJ1-2; D is unresolved. V was shortened by 1 base and J by 2 bases, with 6 bases between the two germline ends. Germline CDR1 and CDR2: SGHRS and YFSETQ. This CDR3 contains 13 residues. CDR3 sequence reads: CASSLMGNYGYTF. The CDR3, as DNA: TGCGCCAGCAGCTTGATGGGGAACTATGGCTACACCTTC.

The chain employs TRBV14 and TRBJ2-3, with 8 bases matching TRBD1. The ends lost 3 bases at V and 2 bases at J; junction bases unmatched: 4. Germline V gives CDR1 SGHDN, CDR2 FVKESK. The CDR3 consists of 15 residues. The CDR3 loop reads CASSHRQGITDTQYF. CDR3 coding DNA: TGTGCCAGCAGCCACCGACAGGGGATCACAGATACGCAGTATTTT.

Only a few counts were recorded for this clonotype. In DNA, the CDR3 is TGCAGTGCTCCATGGGGAATGAACACTGAAGCTTTCTTT. It encodes CSAPWGMNTEAFF. This sequence joins TRBV20-1 and TRBJ1-1; the D is unclear. Trimming took 5 bases from V and 0 from J, leaving 10 bases between them. The CDR3 has 13 residues. Germline CDR1 is DFQATT and CDR2 is SNEGSKA (reference sequence).

This clonotype was observed a handful of times. The chain couples TRBV20-1 to TRBJ2-1; D call uncertain. The length of the CDR3 is 10 residues. V was pared by 6 bases and J by 9 bases, with 9 bases between. Looked up from germline, CDR1 is DFQATT and CDR2 is SNEGSKA (reference sequence). CDR3 residues: CSAAAGEQFF. The CDR3 DNA is TGCAGTGCCGCGGCCGGTGAGCAGTTCTTC.

For this clonotype: The junction does not match germline at one end; this may be a read error. The rearrangement links TRBV7-8 to TRBJ2-7; D is perhaps TRBD1 (5 bases). Germline-derived CDR1 and CDR2 are SGHVS and FQNEAQ. The CDR3 is made up of 11 amino acids. The CDR3 region has the DNA TGTGCCGGCAGCTTAGAAGGGGCCCAGTACTTC. This codes for CAGSLEGAQYF.

The V gene is TRBV6-2 or TRBV6-3, the J gene TRBJ1-6; 8 bases agree with TRBD1. CDR1 and CDR2 (germline): MNHEY, SVGEGT. With V trimmed by 7 bases and J by 9 bases, 8 bases remained unmatched. The CDR3 is 14 amino acids. The CDR3 reads CASTGQGLISPLHF. DNA for the CDR3: TGTGCCAGCACCGGACAGGGTTTGATTTCACCCCTCCACTTT.

Ten or more counts support this clonotype. V gene TRBV12-3 or TRBV12-4 combines with J gene TRBJ2-1, with TRBD1 matching over 8 bases. The V segment lost 6 bases and the J segment 15 bases; nucleotides outside the gene matches: 13. This CDR3 spans 13 amino acids. CDR3 loop: CASSPGTGPGGFF. The CDR3 bases are TGTGCCAGCAGCCCCGGGACAGGACCGGGTGGGTTCTTC.

This clonotype was detected only a few times. The chain recombines TRBV2 with TRBJ2-3, with D perhaps being TRBD1 or TRBD2 (5 bases each). Germline V gene lookup returns CDR1 SNHLY and CDR2 FYNNEI. Trimming stripped 2 bases from V and 6 bases from J, with 15 bases between. The CDR3 has 15 residues. CDR3 region: CASSESRWGTDTQYF. CDR3 coding DNA: TGTGCCAGCAGTGAATCCAGATGGGGGACCGATACGCAGTATTTT.

The rearrangement uses TRBV11-2 and TRBJ2-4; TRBD1 is a possible D gene (5 bases). This CDR3 has 16 amino acids. Trimming removed 5 bases from V and 0 bases from J, with 14 bases in between. CDR1 and CDR2 from the germline V gene are SGHAT and FQNNGV. The CDR3 DNA reads TGTGCCAGCAGCCCGACAGTTTCTCTAGCCAAAAACATTCAGTACTTC. Amino acid sequence: CASSPTVSLAKNIQYF.

The J gene is TRBJ2-1, the V gene TRBV5-1; 7 positions match TRBD2. Germline V lookup: CDR1 SGHRS, CDR2 YFSETQ. Trimming at V came to 4 bases and at J to 6 bases, leaving 13 bases not matched to a gene. The CDR3 length is 16 residues. The CDR3 DNA follows: TGCGCCAGCAGCCTAGGCCGGACTAGTAGCTTCAATGAGCAGTTCTTC. Translating it yields CASSLGRTSSFNEQFF.

The V and J genes are TRBV21-1 and TRBJ2-5; TRBD2, the table's D call, was not compared with the DNA. TRBV21-1 is a known pseudogene. This CDR3 is built from 16 residues. CDR3 sequence: CASSKVAGGYQETQYF. In DNA, the CDR3 is TGTGCCAGCAGCAAAGTGGCGGGGGGCTACCAAGAGACCCAGTACTTC.

The V gene is TRBV20-1, the J gene TRBJ1-2; D unresolved. This CDR3 region has 13 residues. Trimming cost V 3 bases and J 4 bases, with 12 bases left between them. CDR1 and CDR2 (germline): DFQATT, SNEGSKA (reference sequence). The CDR3 loop reads CSASNTLGYGYTF. The CDR3 nucleotides read TGCAGTGCTAGTAACACGTTAGGCTATGGCTACACCTTC.

V and J are TRBV29-1 and TRBJ2-3; D gene ambiguous. This CDR3 comprises 15 residues. Germline lookup yields CDR1 SQVTM and CDR2 ANQGSEA. The ends were cut back, 4 bases at V and 1 base at J, with 15 bases in the middle. CDR3 region: CSVAGAFMGTDTQYF. The CDR3 nucleotides are TGCAGCGTTGCAGGAGCATTTATGGGCACAGATACGCAGTATTTT.

This clonotype turned up a few times. The chain uses TRBV20-1 and TRBJ2-3; weak D call: TRBD1 (5 bases). This CDR3 region has 15 residues. The V and J ends lost 5 bases and 2 bases respectively, with 17 bases between them. Germline-derived CDR1 and CDR2 are DFQATT and SNEGSKA (reference sequence). Here the CDR3 DNA reads TGCAGTGCTGGAACCCTCCAGGGTAACACAGATACGCAGTATTTT. It encodes CSAGTLQGNTDTQYF.